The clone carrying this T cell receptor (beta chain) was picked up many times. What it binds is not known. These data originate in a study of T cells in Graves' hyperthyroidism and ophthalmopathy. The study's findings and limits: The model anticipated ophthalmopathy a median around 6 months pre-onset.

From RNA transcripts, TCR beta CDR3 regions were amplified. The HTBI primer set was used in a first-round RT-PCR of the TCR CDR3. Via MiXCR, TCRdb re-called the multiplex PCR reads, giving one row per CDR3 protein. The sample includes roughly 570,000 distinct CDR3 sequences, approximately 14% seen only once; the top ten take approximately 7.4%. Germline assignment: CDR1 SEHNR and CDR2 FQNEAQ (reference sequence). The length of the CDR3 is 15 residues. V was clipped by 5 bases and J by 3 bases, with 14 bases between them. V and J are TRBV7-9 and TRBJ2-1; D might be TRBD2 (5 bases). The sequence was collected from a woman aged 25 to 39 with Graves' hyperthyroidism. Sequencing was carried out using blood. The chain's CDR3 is CASSPSRAVYNEQFF. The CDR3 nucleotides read TGTGCCAGCAGCCCTAGCCGAGCAGTCTACAATGAGCAGTTCTTC.